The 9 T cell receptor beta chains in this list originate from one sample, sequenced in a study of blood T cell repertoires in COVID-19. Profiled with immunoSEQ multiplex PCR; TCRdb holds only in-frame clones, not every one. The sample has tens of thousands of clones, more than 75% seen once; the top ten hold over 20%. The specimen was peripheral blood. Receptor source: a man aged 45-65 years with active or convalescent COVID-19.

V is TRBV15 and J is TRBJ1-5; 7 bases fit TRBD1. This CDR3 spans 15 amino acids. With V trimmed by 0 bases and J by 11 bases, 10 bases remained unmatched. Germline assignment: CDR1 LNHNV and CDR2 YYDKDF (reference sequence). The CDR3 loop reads CATSRDRQGDQAQHF. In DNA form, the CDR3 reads TGTGCCACCAGCAGAGATAGACAGGGAGATCAAGCCCAGCATTTT.

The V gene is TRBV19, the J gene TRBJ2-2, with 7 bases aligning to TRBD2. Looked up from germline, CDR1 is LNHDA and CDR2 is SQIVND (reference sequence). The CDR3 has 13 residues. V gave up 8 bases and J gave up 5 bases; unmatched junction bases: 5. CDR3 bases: TGTGCCAGTGGCGGGAGTGGAACCGGGGAGCTGTTTTTT. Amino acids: CASGGSGTGELFF.

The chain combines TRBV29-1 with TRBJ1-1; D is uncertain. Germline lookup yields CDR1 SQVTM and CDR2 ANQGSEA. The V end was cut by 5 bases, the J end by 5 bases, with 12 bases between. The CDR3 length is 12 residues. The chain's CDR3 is CSVKTPGTEAFF. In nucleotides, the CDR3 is TGCAGCGTTAAGACTCCGGGAACTGAAGCTTTCTTT.

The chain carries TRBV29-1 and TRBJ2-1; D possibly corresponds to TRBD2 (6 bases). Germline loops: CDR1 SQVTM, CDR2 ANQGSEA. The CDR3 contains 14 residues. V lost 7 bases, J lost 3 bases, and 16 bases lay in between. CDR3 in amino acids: CSELRTTVYNEQFF. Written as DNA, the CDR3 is TGCAGCGAACTACGGACTACCGTCTACAATGAGCAGTTCTTC.

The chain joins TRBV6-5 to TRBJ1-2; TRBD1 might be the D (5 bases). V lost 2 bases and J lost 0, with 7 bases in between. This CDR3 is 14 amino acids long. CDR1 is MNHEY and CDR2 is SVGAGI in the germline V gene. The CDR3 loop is CASSYETANYGYTF. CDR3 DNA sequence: TGTGCCAGCAGTTACGAGACAGCTAACTATGGCTACACCTTC.

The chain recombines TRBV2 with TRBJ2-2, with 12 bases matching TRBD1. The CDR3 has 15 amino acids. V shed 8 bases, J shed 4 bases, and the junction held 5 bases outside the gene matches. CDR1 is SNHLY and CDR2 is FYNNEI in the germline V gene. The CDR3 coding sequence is TGTGCCAGCGCCGGGACAGGGGGCAGCACCGGGGAGCTGTTTTTT. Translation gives CASAGTGGSTGELFF.

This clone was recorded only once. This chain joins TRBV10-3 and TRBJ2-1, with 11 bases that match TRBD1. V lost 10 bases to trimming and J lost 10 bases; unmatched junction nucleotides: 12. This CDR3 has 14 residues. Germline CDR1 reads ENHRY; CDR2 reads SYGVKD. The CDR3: CASKVPGQGVEQFF. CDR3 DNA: TGTGCCAGCAAGGTCCCGGGACAGGGGGTAGAGCAGTTCTTC.

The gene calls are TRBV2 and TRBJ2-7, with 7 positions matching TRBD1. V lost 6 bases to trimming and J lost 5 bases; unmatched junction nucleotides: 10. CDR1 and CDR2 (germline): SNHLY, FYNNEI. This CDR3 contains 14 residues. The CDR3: CASRGFGQADEQYF. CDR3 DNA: TGTGCCAGCAGGGGCTTTGGACAGGCCGACGAGCAGTACTTC. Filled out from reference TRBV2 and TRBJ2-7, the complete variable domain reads EPEVTQTPSHQVTQMGQEVILRCVPISNHLYFYWYRQILGQKVEFLVSFYNNEISEKSEIFDDQFSVERPDGSNFTLKIRSTKLEDSAMYFCASRGFGQADEQYFGPGTRLTVT.

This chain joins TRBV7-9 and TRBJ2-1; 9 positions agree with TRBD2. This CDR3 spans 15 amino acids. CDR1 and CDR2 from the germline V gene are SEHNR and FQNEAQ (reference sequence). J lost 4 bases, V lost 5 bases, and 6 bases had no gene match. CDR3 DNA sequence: TGTGCCAGCAGCCATACTAGCGGGTCTTACAATGAGCAGTTCTTC. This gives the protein CASSHTSGSYNEQFF.